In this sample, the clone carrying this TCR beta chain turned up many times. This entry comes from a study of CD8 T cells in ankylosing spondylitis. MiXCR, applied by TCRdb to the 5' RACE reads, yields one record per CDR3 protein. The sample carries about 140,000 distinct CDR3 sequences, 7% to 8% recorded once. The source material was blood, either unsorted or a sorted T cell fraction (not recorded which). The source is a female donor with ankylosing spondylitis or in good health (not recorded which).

The chain's CDR3 is CASSQDTFYGYTF. CDR3 in DNA: TGTGCCAGCAGCCAAGACACTTTCTATGGCTACACCTTC. The rearrangement uses TRBV14 and TRBJ1-2; D gene unclear. Germline CDR1 and CDR2: SGHDN and FVKESK. The ends were cut back, 0 bases at V and 4 bases at J, with 6 bases in the middle. The CDR3 has 13 residues.